These 23 T cell receptor beta chains came from one sample sequenced in a study of response to subunit inactivated influenza vaccine. TCRdb independently ran MiXCR on the RT-PCR reads; one entry per CDR3 protein. The table lists 600,000 to 700,000 distinct CDR3 sequences, 14% of them singletons. The sequencing used PBMCs from blood, collected 14 to 15 days before vaccination. The source of these receptors is a man in his forties or fifties who received an inactivated influenza vaccine.

This clonotype was picked up a small number of times. The genes are TRBV28 and TRBJ2-1; D may be TRBD2 (5 bases). The CDR3 has 15 amino acids. Germline-derived CDR1 and CDR2 are MDHEN and SYDVKM. The ends were cut back, 1 base at V and 7 bases at J, with 14 bases in the middle. CDR3 loop: CASSLYLSGINEQFF. CDR3 DNA: TGTGCCAGCAGTTTATATCTGTCGGGGATAAATGAGCAGTTCTTC.

The rearrangement links TRBV7-9 to TRBJ2-7; possibly TRBD1 or TRBD2 for D (6 bases each). The CDR3 runs to 14 residues. With 2 bases removed from V and 2 bases from J, the gap between germline ends came to 10 bases. Germline V gives CDR1 SEHNR, CDR2 FQNEAQ (reference sequence). The CDR3 here is CASSLNREAYEQYF. The DNA of the CDR3 is TGTGCCAGCAGCTTAAACAGGGAGGCCTACGAGCAGTACTTC.

This clonotype was counted ten times or more. The rearrangement uses TRBV14 and TRBJ1-2; D ambiguous. Germline values: CDR1 SGHDN, CDR2 FVKESK. With 1 base removed from V and 2 bases from J, the gap between germline ends came to 5 bases. The CDR3 length is 13 residues. The CDR3: CASSQAGNYGYTF. For the CDR3, the DNA is TGTGCCAGCAGCCAAGCTGGAAACTATGGCTACACCTTC.

CDR3 nucleotides: TGTGCCACCAGTGGCGGGGGAAAAGAGACCCAGTACTTC. It encodes CATSGGGKETQYF. The J gene is TRBJ2-5, the V gene TRBV24-1; 7 bases fit TRBD2. Germline CDR1 is KGHDR and CDR2 is SFDVKD. The CDR3 runs to 13 residues. Trimming removed 5 bases from V and 3 bases from J; junction bases left unmatched: 2.

This clonotype was picked up many times. This chain uses TRBV11-2 with TRBJ1-1; D not resolved. Trimming left V 2 bases short and J 1 base short, with 8 bases between. Germline V CDR1 and CDR2: SGHAT, FQNNGV. The CDR3 consists of 14 residues. This CDR3 reads CASSLTPGNTEAFF. The CDR3 region has the DNA TGTGCCAGCAGCTTAACTCCGGGGAACACTGAAGCTTTCTTT.

There are a few counts of this clonotype. The chain employs TRBV15 and TRBJ2-7, with a tentative D call TRBD2 (5 bases). V was pared by 0 bases and J by 6 bases, with 9 bases between. Germline loops: CDR1 LNHNV, CDR2 YYDKDF (reference sequence). This CDR3 comprises 13 residues. The chain's CDR3 is CATSREGGREQYF. In DNA, the CDR3 is TGTGCCACCAGCAGAGAAGGAGGACGCGAGCAGTACTTC.

The chain employs TRBV11-1 and TRBJ2-4, with 11 nucleotides matching TRBD2. V was clipped by 2 bases and J by 9 bases; unmatched bases: 12. This CDR3 spans 17 amino acids. Looked up from germline, CDR1 is SGHAT and CDR2 is FQDESV (reference sequence). The CDR3 DNA sequence: TGTGCCAGCAGCTTACTGGGACTAGCGGTCCTCGGGGGCATTCAGTACTTC. Protein sequence: CASSLLGLAVLGGIQYF. Full variable domain (remainder filled in from reference TRBV11-1 and TRBJ2-4): EAEVAQSPRYKITEKSQAVAFWCDPISGHATLYWYRQILGQGPELLVQFQDESVVDDSQLPKDRFSAERLKGVDSTLKIQPAELGDSAMYLCASSLLGLAVLGGIQYFGAGTRLSVL.

This clonotype occurred a few times. The V and J genes are TRBV7-3 and TRBJ2-3; no clear D gene. This CDR3 has 13 amino acids. V lost 5 bases, J lost 6 bases, and 12 bases lay in between. Germline V gene data show CDR1 as SGHTA and CDR2 as FQGTGA. CDR3 in amino acids: CASSHRADDTQYF. CDR3 nucleotides: TGTGCCAGCAGCCACCGGGCGGACGATACGCAGTATTTT.

This clonotype was observed a handful of times. The rearrangement links TRBV5-1 to TRBJ2-7; D is perhaps TRBD2 (6 bases). This CDR3 has 15 amino acids. Trimming took off 5 bases at V and 1 base at J, with 16 bases between the two ends. Looked up from germline, CDR1 is SGHRS and CDR2 is YFSETQ. CDR3 coding DNA: TGCGCCAGCAGTGGGGGACCTGGAGGGTCCTACGAGCAGTACTTC. It specifies CASSGGPGGSYEQYF.

There are many counts of this clonotype. This chain joins TRBV4-3 and TRBJ2-5; the match to TRBD1 covers 7 bases. The CDR3 length is 15 residues. Germline lookup yields CDR1 LGHNA and CDR2 YSLEER. V shed 3 bases, J shed 3 bases, and the junction held 7 bases outside the gene matches. The CDR3 DNA reads as TGCGCCAGCAGCCAGGAACGGACAGGAAAAGAGACCCAGTACTTC. Translating gives CASSQERTGKETQYF.

This clonotype showed up many times. This rearrangement joins TRBV10-3 to TRBJ2-2, with TRBD1 identical over 8 bases. V lost 3 bases to trimming and J lost 6 bases; unmatched junction nucleotides: 6. The CDR3 is made up of 15 amino acids. CDR1 is ENHRY and CDR2 is SYGVKD in the germline V gene. CDR3: CAISDPGQVAGELFF. The CDR3 DNA sequence: TGTGCCATCAGTGACCCGGGACAGGTCGCCGGGGAGCTGTTTTTT.

The chain uses TRBV5-1 and TRBJ1-1; D gene uncertain. CDR1 is SGHRS and CDR2 is YFSETQ in the germline V gene. The V end lost 5 bases, the J end lost 1 base, and 15 bases lay between the germline ends. The CDR3 has 15 amino acids. The CDR3 protein is CASRANGATNTEAFF. Here the CDR3 DNA reads TGCGCCAGCAGAGCGAACGGCGCGACGAACACTGAAGCTTTCTTT.

This clonotype was seen just once. This rearrangement joins TRBV12-3 or TRBV12-4 to TRBJ2-7; 9 nucleotides agree with TRBD2. Trimming cost V 6 bases and J 5 bases; bases outside gene matches: 8. CDR3 length equals 14 residues. The CDR3: CASRSGLAVDEQYF. As DNA, the CDR3 is TGTGCCAGCAGGTCGGGACTAGCTGTCGACGAGCAGTACTTC.

The chain recombines TRBV7-2 with TRBJ2-5; no clear D gene. The CDR3 is made up of 15 amino acids. V was pared by 0 bases and J by 4 bases, with 12 bases between. Germline V CDR1 and CDR2: SGHTA, FQGNSA. The CDR3 region has the DNA TGTGCCAGCAGCTTAGCGGTGGCCAAGGGAGAGACCCAGTACTTC. Translating it yields CASSLAVAKGETQYF. Full variable domain (remainder filled in from reference TRBV7-2 and TRBJ2-5): GAGVSQSPSNKVTEKGKDVELRCDPISGHTALYWYRQSLGQGLEFLIYFQGNSAPDKSGLPSDRFSAERTGGSVSTLTIQRTQQEDSAVYLCASSLAVAKGETQYFGPGTRLLVL.

The J gene is TRBJ2-1, the V gene TRBV12-3 or TRBV12-4, with D possibly TRBD1 on 7 matching bases. The CDR3 has 17 residues. V was trimmed by 3 bases and J by 6 bases, leaving 21 bases between them. The DNA for the CDR3 is TGTGCCAGCAGTTTTTCGCGGGGCAGGGGGGATCCCAATGAGCAGTTCTTC. It specifies CASSFSRGRGDPNEQFF.

The chain links TRBV10-1 to TRBJ2-2, with D possibly TRBD2 on 7 matching bases. The CDR3 runs 17 residues. Trimming pared 2 bases from V and 0 bases from J, leaving 13 bases between. Germline lookup yields CDR1 WNHNN and CDR2 SYGVQD (reference sequence). The CDR3 is CASSEIWGGANTGELFF. DNA of the CDR3: TGCGCCAGCAGTGAGATCTGGGGGGGCGCGAACACCGGGGAGCTGTTTTTT.

The rearrangement links TRBV7-2 to TRBJ2-1; TRBD2 agrees at 9 bases. Per germline, CDR1 SGHTA and CDR2 FQGNSA. Trimming took 5 bases from V and 9 from J; bases not matched to a gene: 11. CDR3 length equals 15 residues. In nucleotides, the CDR3 is TGTGCCAGCAGCCCCCCTGCGGGAGGGCCGGTTGAGCAGTTCTTC. Translating gives CASSPPAGGPVEQFF. Combining the CDR3 with reference TRBV7-2 and TRBJ2-1 gives the whole variable domain GAGVSQSPSNKVTEKGKDVELRCDPISGHTALYWYRQSLGQGLEFLIYFQGNSAPDKSGLPSDRFSAERTGGSVSTLTIQRTQQEDSAVYLCASSPPAGGPVEQFFGPGTRLTVL.

This clonotype has only a few counts. The V and J genes are TRBV28 and TRBJ1-1; D possibly corresponds to TRBD1 (5 bases). Per germline, CDR1 MDHEN and CDR2 SYDVKM. The CDR3 runs 15 residues. Trimming stripped 4 bases from V and 5 bases from J, with 17 bases between. The CDR3 DNA sequence: TGTGCCAGCAGTTCCCCTCAGGGAAGCCGGACTGAAGCTTTCTTT. Translated, it gives CASSSPQGSRTEAFF.

The chain joins TRBV29-1 to TRBJ2-3, with D possibly matching TRBD2 (5 bases). The germline V and J ends were trimmed by 1 base and 0 bases, with 8 bases remaining between them. The germline CDR1 and CDR2 sequences are SQVTM and ANQGSEA. CDR3 size: 14 residues. The CDR3 protein is CSVEARTSTDTQYF. CDR3 DNA: TGCAGCGTTGAAGCTCGGACTAGCACAGATACGCAGTATTTT.

The chain combines TRBV11-1 with TRBJ2-3; 10 bases are a match to TRBD2. Losses at the gene ends were 6 bases for V and 2 bases for J; bases not matched to a gene: 14. The germline V gene encodes CDR1 SGHAT and CDR2 FQDESV (reference sequence). The CDR3 consists of 18 residues. Here the CDR3 reads CASRRPLASGSPTDTQYF. DNA of the CDR3: TGTGCCAGCAGACGCCCCCTGGCTAGCGGGAGCCCCACAGATACGCAGTATTTT.

At least ten counts were recorded for this clonotype. The genes are TRBV27 and TRBJ2-1; D possibly uses TRBD1 or TRBD2 (5 bases each). Germline V CDR1 and CDR2: MNHEY, SMNVEV (reference sequence). CDR3 size: 13 residues. Trimming took off 6 bases at V and 3 bases at J, with 9 bases between the two ends. The CDR3 loop reads CASSGTNYNEQFF. The DNA for the CDR3 is TGTGCCAGCAGCGGGACGAACTACAATGAGCAGTTCTTC.

This sequence joins TRBV28 and TRBJ2-7; possible D gene TRBD1, 6 bases. V lost 11 bases and J lost 2, with 34 bases in between. In germline, CDR1 is MDHEN, CDR2 SYDVKM. The CDR3 runs 19 residues. In nucleotides, the CDR3 is TGTGCCTTCTGTTTATTTTTCATACCGGGACACCGAATAACCTACGAGCAGTACTTC. Protein sequence: CAFCLFFIPGHRITYEQYF.

This clonotype came up many times. The rearrangement joins TRBV5-1 to TRBJ2-3; D unresolved. Germline V gene data show CDR1 as SGHRS and CDR2 as YFSETQ. With 0 bases removed from V and 2 bases from J, the gap between germline ends came to 22 bases. The length of the CDR3 is 19 residues. The chain's CDR3 is CASSLASGPHYPHTDTQYF. CDR3 nucleotide sequence: TGCGCCAGCAGCTTGGCCTCGGGCCCTCACTACCCACACACAGATACGCAGTATTTT.